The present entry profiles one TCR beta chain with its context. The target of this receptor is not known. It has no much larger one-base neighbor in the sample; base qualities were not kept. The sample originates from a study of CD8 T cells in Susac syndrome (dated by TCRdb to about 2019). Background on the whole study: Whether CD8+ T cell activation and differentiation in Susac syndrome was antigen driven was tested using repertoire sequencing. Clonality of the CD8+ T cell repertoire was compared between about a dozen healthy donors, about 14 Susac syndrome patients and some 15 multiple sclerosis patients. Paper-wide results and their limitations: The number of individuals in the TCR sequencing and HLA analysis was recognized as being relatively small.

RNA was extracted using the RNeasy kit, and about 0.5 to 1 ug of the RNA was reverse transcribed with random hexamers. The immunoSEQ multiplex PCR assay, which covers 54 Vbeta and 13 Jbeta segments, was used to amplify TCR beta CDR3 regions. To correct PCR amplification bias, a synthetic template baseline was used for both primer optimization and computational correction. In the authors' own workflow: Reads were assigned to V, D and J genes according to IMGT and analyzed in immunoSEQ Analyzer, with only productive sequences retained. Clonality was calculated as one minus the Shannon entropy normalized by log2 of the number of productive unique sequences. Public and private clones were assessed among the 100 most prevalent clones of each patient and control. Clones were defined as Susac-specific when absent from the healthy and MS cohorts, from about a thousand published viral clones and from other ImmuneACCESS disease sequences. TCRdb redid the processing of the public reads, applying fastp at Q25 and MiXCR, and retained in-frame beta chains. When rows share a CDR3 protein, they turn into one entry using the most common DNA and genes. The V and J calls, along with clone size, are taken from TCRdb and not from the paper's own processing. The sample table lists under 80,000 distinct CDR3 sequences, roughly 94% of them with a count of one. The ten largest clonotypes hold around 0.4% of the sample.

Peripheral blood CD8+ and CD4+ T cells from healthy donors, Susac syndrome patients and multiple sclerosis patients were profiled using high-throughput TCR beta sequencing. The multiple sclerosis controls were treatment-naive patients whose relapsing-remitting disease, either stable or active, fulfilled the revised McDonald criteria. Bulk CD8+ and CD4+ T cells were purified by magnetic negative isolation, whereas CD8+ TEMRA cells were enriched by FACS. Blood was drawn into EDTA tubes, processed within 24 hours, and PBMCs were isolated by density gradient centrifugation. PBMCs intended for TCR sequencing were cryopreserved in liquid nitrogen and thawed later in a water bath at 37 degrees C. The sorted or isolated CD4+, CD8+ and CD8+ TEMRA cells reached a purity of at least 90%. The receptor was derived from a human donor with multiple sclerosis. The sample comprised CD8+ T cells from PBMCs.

The nucleotide sequence is TGTGCCAGCAGCTTAGCCTTAGCGGGGAGATACACCGGGGAGCTGTTTTTT. Its translation is CASSLALAGRYTGELFF. The V gene is TRBV7-6 and the J gene is TRBJ2-2; 8 bases in the middle match TRBD2. In the germline V gene, CDR1 corresponds to SGHVS and CDR2 to FNYEAQ. V is trimmed back by 0 bases and J by 3 bases, and the junction contains 6 bases that no gene match accounts for. The CDR3 measures 17 amino acids from cysteine to phenylalanine. Only the CDR3 portion is preserved as DNA: 51 bases, with reading frame beginning at the first base. Joined to the reference TRBV7-6 and TRBJ2-2 proteins, this CDR3 gives the full variable domain: GAGVSQSPRYKVTKRGQDVALRCDPISGHVSLYWYRQALGQGPEFLTYFNYEAQQDKSGLPNDRFSAERPEGSISTLTIQRTEQRDSAMYRCASSLALAGRYTGELFFGEGSRLTVL.